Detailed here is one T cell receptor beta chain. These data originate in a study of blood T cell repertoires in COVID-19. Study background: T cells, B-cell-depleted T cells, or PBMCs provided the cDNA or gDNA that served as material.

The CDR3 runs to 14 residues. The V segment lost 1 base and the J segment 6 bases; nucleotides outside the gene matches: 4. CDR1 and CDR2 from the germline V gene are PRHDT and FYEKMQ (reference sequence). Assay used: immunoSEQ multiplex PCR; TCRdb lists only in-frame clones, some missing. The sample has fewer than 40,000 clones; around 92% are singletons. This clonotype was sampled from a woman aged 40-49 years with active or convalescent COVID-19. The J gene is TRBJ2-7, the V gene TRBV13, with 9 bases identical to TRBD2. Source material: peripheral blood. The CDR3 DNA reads TGTGCCAGCAGCTTAGTGGCGGGAGGGATCGAGCAGTACTTC. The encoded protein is CASSLVAGGIEQYF.